The rows below give T cell receptor beta chains drawn from one sample of a study of cytomegalovirus exposure and HLA in healthy donors. Profiled with immunoSEQ multiplex PCR; TCRdb holds only in-frame clones, not every one. Altogether under 150,000 clones are present, around 87% being singletons, with the ten largest covering 4.5% to 6.5%. What was sequenced was PBMCs. These receptors came from a woman in her twenties or thirties in good health and CMV-seronegative. The CDR3 runs from the conserved cysteine through the conserved F or W. Each record gives: CDR3 DNA, CDR3 protein, J gene, D gene, V gene, clone size. The D gene is left open where the match is weak. The size of a clone is reported for some rows only, either as once, few or many, or as a class for expanded clones.

CDR3nt: TGTGCCTGGAGTCCACAGGGTTACGAGCAGTACTTC
CDR3aa: CAWSPQGYEQYF
j_gene: TRBJ2-7
d_gene: NA
v_gene: TRBV30
abundance: NA

CDR3nt: TGCGCCAGCAGCCGATACTCAGGGGGTCAAGGCAATGAGCAGTTCTTC
CDR3aa: CASSRYSGGQGNEQFF
j_gene: TRBJ2-1
d_gene: TRBD1
v_gene: TRBV4-3
abundance: NA

CDR3nt: TGTGCCAGCAGCCCTTCCGGGAGGTTTGAAGCTTTCTTT
CDR3aa: CASSPSGRFEAFF
j_gene: TRBJ1-1
d_gene: NA
v_gene: TRBV9
abundance: NA

CDR3nt: TGTGCCATCAGTGCCCTAGGTCCTAGCGGAGTCCGCACAGATACGCAGTATTTT
CDR3aa: CAISALGPSGVRTDTQYF
j_gene: TRBJ2-3
d_gene: TRBD2
v_gene: TRBV10-3
abundance: NA

CDR3nt: TGTGCCAGCAGCTCTGACAGATTAAATCAGCCCCAGCATTTT
CDR3aa: CASSSDRLNQPQHF
j_gene: TRBJ1-5
d_gene: NA
v_gene: TRBV11-2
abundance: NA

CDR3nt: TGTGCCTGCTCGGGACAGGGCTTCTACAATGAGCAGTTCTTC
CDR3aa: CACSGQGFYNEQFF
j_gene: TRBJ2-1
d_gene: TRBD1
v_gene: TRBV30
abundance: NA

CDR3nt: TGTGCCAGCAGCGTAGGGACTAGCGGGAGGAACCACGAGCAGTACTTC
CDR3aa: CASSVGTSGRNHEQYF
j_gene: TRBJ2-7
d_gene: TRBD2
v_gene: TRBV5-6
abundance: NA

CDR3nt: TGTGCCATCAGTGTGGCAGGGCTGAATGGAAACACCATATATTTT
CDR3aa: CAISVAGLNGNTIYF
j_gene: TRBJ1-3
d_gene: NA
v_gene: TRBV10-3
abundance: NA

CDR3nt: TGTGCCAGCAGAGCCGGGACAGGGATCAATGAGCAGTTCTTC
CDR3aa: CASRAGTGINEQFF
j_gene: TRBJ2-1
d_gene: TRBD1
v_gene: TRBV2
abundance: few

CDR3nt: TGTGCCAGCAGTCCCGGACAGGGGGTCTGGTACGAGCAGTACTTC
CDR3aa: CASSPGQGVWYEQYF
j_gene: TRBJ2-7
d_gene: TRBD1
v_gene: TRBV6-5
abundance: NA

CDR3nt: TGTGCCAGCAGCCTACCTCCCGAGGGAGATACGCAGTATTTT
CDR3aa: CASSLPPEGDTQYF
j_gene: TRBJ2-3
d_gene: NA
v_gene: TRBV7-6
abundance: NA

CDR3nt: TGTGCCATCAGTGAAATTGTGGGACTAGCCCTACCTGCCTACGAGCAGTACTTC
CDR3aa: CAISEIVGLALPAYEQYF
j_gene: TRBJ2-7
d_gene: TRBD2
v_gene: TRBV10-3
abundance: few

CDR3nt: TGTGCCAGCCAAGAGACTGGCTCCTACGAGCAGTACTTC
CDR3aa: CASQETGSYEQYF
j_gene: TRBJ2-7
d_gene: NA
v_gene: TRBV25-1
abundance: NA